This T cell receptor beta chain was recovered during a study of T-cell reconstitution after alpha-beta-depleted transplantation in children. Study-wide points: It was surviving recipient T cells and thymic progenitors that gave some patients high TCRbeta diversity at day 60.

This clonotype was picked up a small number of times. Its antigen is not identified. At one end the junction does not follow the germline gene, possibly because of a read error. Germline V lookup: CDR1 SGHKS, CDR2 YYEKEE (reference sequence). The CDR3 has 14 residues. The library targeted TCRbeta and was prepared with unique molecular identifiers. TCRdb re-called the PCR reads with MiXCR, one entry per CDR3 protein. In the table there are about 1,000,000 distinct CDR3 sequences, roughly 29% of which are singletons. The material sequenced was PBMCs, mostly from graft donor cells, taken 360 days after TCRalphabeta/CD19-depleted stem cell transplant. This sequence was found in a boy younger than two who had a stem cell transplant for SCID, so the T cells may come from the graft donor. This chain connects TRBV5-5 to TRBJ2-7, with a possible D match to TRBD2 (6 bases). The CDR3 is CASSVLGLSSEQYF. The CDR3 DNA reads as TGTGCCAGCAGCGTCCTGGGACTTTCCTCCGAGCAGTACTTC.